The rows below give T cell receptor beta chains drawn from one sample of a study of preoperative IRX-2 immunotherapy in early breast cancer. The assay was immunoSEQ multiplex PCR, and TCRdb's table has in-frame clones only and misses some. The sample lists fewer than 40,000 clones, 85% to 90% occurring once. Sequenced material: tumor tissue, taken after IRX-2 immunotherapy. Receptor source: a human donor with breast cancer. Each CDR3 is given with its conserved first and last residue. Each record gives: clone size, D gene, V gene, J gene, CDR3 DNA, CDR3 protein. A D gene is named only where the DNA matches it firmly. Size is stated for part of the rows, as once, few or many counts, or as a class when the clone is expanded.

size: once; D: NA; V: TRBV6-8; J: TRBJ1-4; DNA: TGTGCCAGCAGCCTAGGGAGGAGGTGGGAAAAACTGTTTTTT; CDR3: CASSLGRRWEKLFF
size: NA; D: NA; V: TRBV11-3; J: TRBJ1-1; DNA: TGTGCCAGCAGCTCATTGGGACACCCCCTTGAAGCTTTCTTT; CDR3: CASSSLGHPLEAFF
size: NA; D: NA; V: TRBV15; J: TRBJ1-1; DNA: TGTGCCACCAGCAGCCTCAGGTCGGGAGTCGAGGCTTTCTTT; CDR3: CATSSLRSGVEAFF
size: NA; D: TRBD1; V: TRBV5-1; J: TRBJ1-1; DNA: TGCGCCAGCAGCTGGGGAACAGGGGGATGGACTGAAGCTTTCTTT; CDR3: CASSWGTGGWTEAFF
size: NA; D: NA; V: TRBV7-6; J: TRBJ1-6; DNA: TGTGCCAGCAGTTCGGTGGGCGGGAACAGATCACCCCTCCACTTT; CDR3: CASSSVGGNRSPLHF
size: NA; D: TRBD2; V: TRBV11-3; J: TRBJ2-1; DNA: TGTGCCAGCAGCTCCGGGACTAGCGGGACCAATGAGCAGTTCTTC; CDR3: CASSSGTSGTNEQFF
size: NA; D: TRBD1; V: TRBV18; J: TRBJ1-4; DNA: TGTGCCAGCTCACTCTCGCCGGGACAGGGTGAAGAAAAACTGTTTTTT; CDR3: CASSLSPGQGEEKLFF
size: NA; D: NA; V: TRBV6-8; J: TRBJ1-2; DNA: TGTGCCATCAGTTGGTCCGGGACATCGGACGGCTACACCTTC; CDR3: CAISWSGTSDGYTF
size: NA; D: NA; V: TRBV6-8; J: TRBJ2-2; DNA: TGTGCCACGAGGGACTCCGCGAACACCGGGGAGCTGTTTTTT; CDR3: CATRDSANTGELFF
size: NA; D: NA; V: TRBV18; J: TRBJ2-3; DNA: TGTGCCAGCTCACCACCGGGCCAACCCACAGATACGCAGTATTTT; CDR3: CASSPPGQPTDTQYF
size: NA; D: TRBD1; V: TRBV5-1; J: TRBJ1-6; DNA: TGCACCAGCAGCTTCGCCCGGGACAGCTATAATTCACCCCTCCACTTT; CDR3: CTSSFARDSYNSPLHF
size: NA; D: NA; V: TRBV7-6; J: TRBJ1-3; DNA: TGTGCCAGCAGTACCGGGTCCACTGGAAACACCATATATTTT; CDR3: CASSTGSTGNTIYF
size: NA; D: NA; V: TRBV7-8; J: TRBJ2-7; DNA: TGTGCCAGCAGCGGGCGAGGGGAGACCGAGCAGTACTTC; CDR3: CASSGRGETEQYF
size: NA; D: NA; V: TRBV7-7; J: TRBJ1-2; DNA: TGTGCCAGCAGCTTCCTATCCCTAACAGGGTTGGGTGGCTACACCTTC; CDR3: CASSFLSLTGLGGYTF
size: NA; D: NA; V: TRBV7-8; J: TRBJ2-2; DNA: TGTGCCAGCAGCCCCTCTACCACCGGGGAGCTGTTTTTT; CDR3: CASSPSTTGELFF
size: once; D: NA; V: TRBV7-4; J: TRBJ1-2; DNA: TGTGCCAGCAGCTCGTCGACAGCGTCTAACTATGGCTACACCTTC; CDR3: CASSSSTASNYGYTF
size: NA; D: TRBD2; V: TRBV15; J: TRBJ2-5; DNA: TGTGCCTACCAGGTGGGCAGCGGGGGCGGGGAGACCCAGTACTTC; CDR3: CAYQVGSGGGETQYF
size: few; D: NA; V: TRBV11-3; J: TRBJ2-2; DNA: TGTGCCAGCAGCCCCTTTAGAGTGGGAGGGAACACCGGGGAGCTGTTTTTT; CDR3: CASSPFRVGGNTGELFF
size: NA; D: NA; V: TRBV1; J: TRBJ1-3; DNA: TGCGCCAGCAGCCACTGGGAGAAAAAGAGGTCTGGAAACACCATATATTTT; CDR3: CASSHWEKKRSGNTIYF
size: medium-sized; D: NA; V: TRBV19; J: TRBJ2-1; DNA: TGTGCCAGTAGCGGGGGCCCTCAGGGTGAGCAGTTCTTC; CDR3: CASSGGPQGEQFF
size: few; D: TRBD2; V: TRBV6-8; J: TRBJ2-1; DNA: TGTGCCATCAGCGGGAGCTCCTACAATGAGCAGTTCTTC; CDR3: CAISGSSYNEQFF
size: NA; D: TRBD2; V: TRBV11-3; J: TRBJ2-5; DNA: TGTGCCAGCAGCCGCCTGGGGGCGGGAGGGCCTTCGGCGGAGACCCAGTACTTC; CDR3: CASSRLGAGGPSAETQYF
size: NA; D: NA; V: TRBV28; J: TRBJ2-7; DNA: TGTGCCAGCAGTTACGCCTCCTCATACGAGCAGTACTTC; CDR3: CASSYASSYEQYF
size: NA; D: NA; V: TRBV28; J: TRBJ1-6; DNA: TGTGCCAGTGGACTCACAAGACCACCCCTCCACTTT; CDR3: CASGLTRPPLHF
size: NA; D: NA; V: TRBV15; J: TRBJ1-1; DNA: TGTGCCACCAGCAGGGGGGACATCCCGAACACTGAAGCTTTCTTT; CDR3: CATSRGDIPNTEAFF
size: NA; D: TRBD1; V: TRBV11-3; J: TRBJ1-1; DNA: TGTGCCAGCAGCTTGTTCGGGACAGCTAGCCTCACTGAAGCTTTCTTT; CDR3: CASSLFGTASLTEAFF
size: NA; D: NA; V: TRBV6-8; J: TRBJ1-4; DNA: TGTGCCAGCAGTTACTCCGGACCCGCAACTAATGAAAAACTGTTTTTT; CDR3: CASSYSGPATNEKLFF
size: NA; D: NA; V: TRBV11-3; J: TRBJ2-3; DNA: TGTGCCAGCAGCTTAATCACGGGAGTAACTACAGATACGCAGTATTTT; CDR3: CASSLITGVTTDTQYF
size: NA; D: TRBD2; V: TRBV15; J: TRBJ2-1; DNA: TGTGCCACCAGCAGAGATCGATTAGCGGGCCTTCCTGAGCAGTTCTTC; CDR3: CATSRDRLAGLPEQFF
size: NA; D: NA; V: TRBV10-2; J: TRBJ2-5; DNA: TGCGCCAGCAGAGATCCTTTTACGGAGACCCAGTACTTC; CDR3: CASRDPFTETQYF
size: NA; D: NA; V: TRBV30; J: TRBJ1-5; DNA: TGTGCCTGGAGTCGGGGTAGCAATCAGCCCCAGCATTTT; CDR3: CAWSRGSNQPQHF
size: NA; D: NA; V: TRBV11-3; J: TRBJ2-7; DNA: TGTGCCAGCAGCTTCGGGCCCAGGGGCTACGAGCAGTACTTC; CDR3: CASSFGPRGYEQYF
size: NA; D: NA; V: TRBV14; J: TRBJ1-2; DNA: TGTGCCAGCAGCCAAGACGGGGGAGGGGCATATGGCTACACCTTC; CDR3: CASSQDGGGAYGYTF
size: once; D: NA; V: TRBV30; J: TRBJ2-6; DNA: TGTGCCTGCTCCTCAGGGTTCGGGGCCAACGTCCTGACTTTC; CDR3: CACSSGFGANVLTF
size: once; D: NA; V: TRBV18; J: TRBJ2-6; DNA: TGTGCCAGCTCTCTAAGAAGCTCTGGGGCCAACGTCCTGACTTTC; CDR3: CASSLRSSGANVLTF
size: NA; D: NA; V: TRBV12-5; J: TRBJ1-1; DNA: TGTGCCAGCACTAAAGGCCTAGGGCCGATGAACACTGAAGCTTTCTTT; CDR3: CASTKGLGPMNTEAFF
size: NA; D: TRBD2; V: TRBV18; J: TRBJ2-4; DNA: TGTGCCAGCTCACCGGGGGGGGCCAAAAACATTCAGTACTTC; CDR3: CASSPGGAKNIQYF
size: NA; D: TRBD2; V: TRBV5-1; J: TRBJ2-1; DNA: TGCGCCAGCAGACCGAGGACTAGTGGTTACAATGAGCAGTTCTTC; CDR3: CASRPRTSGYNEQFF
size: NA; D: NA; V: TRBV11-3; J: TRBJ2-3; DNA: TGTGCCAGCAGCTTAGAGGTGGTTTGGGCTGATACAGATACGCAGTATTTT; CDR3: CASSLEVVWADTDTQYF
size: NA; D: TRBD1; V: TRBV11-3; J: TRBJ1-1; DNA: TGTGCCAGCAGCTTTTGGGACAGGGTTGGTAAAGGGACTGAAGCTTTCTTT; CDR3: CASSFWDRVGKGTEAFF
size: once; D: TRBD1; V: TRBV6-8; J: TRBJ1-2; DNA: TGTGCCAGCACCCCGGGACAGGGGACCTATGGTTACACCTTC; CDR3: CASTPGQGTYGYTF
size: NA; D: TRBD1; V: TRBV28; J: TRBJ1-6; DNA: TGTGCCAGCACCAGGGACAGGACCTATAATTCACCCCTCCACTTT; CDR3: CASTRDRTYNSPLHF
size: NA; D: NA; V: TRBV29-1; J: TRBJ1-2; DNA: TGCAGCGTTGAAGTCAATACTAACTATGGCTACACCTTC; CDR3: CSVEVNTNYGYTF
size: once; D: TRBD1; V: TRBV12-5; J: TRBJ2-4; DNA: TGTGCTAGTGGACCCGGGACAGGGGTCAAAAACATTCAGTACTTC; CDR3: CASGPGTGVKNIQYF
size: few; D: NA; V: TRBV6-8; J: TRBJ1-5; DNA: TGTGCCAGCAGTTACTCGGGTGGTATCTTGGAGCCCCAGCATTTT; CDR3: CASSYSGGILEPQHF
size: NA; D: NA; V: TRBV6-8; J: TRBJ1-4; DNA: TGTGCCAGCAGTTCCTATGTTGACGGGGCAGGCGAAAAACTGTTTTTT; CDR3: CASSSYVDGAGEKLFF
size: once; D: TRBD1; V: TRBV6-8; J: TRBJ1-5; DNA: TGTGCCAGCTCCCGGGACAGATACGTTGGGCCCCAGCATTTT; CDR3: CASSRDRYVGPQHF
size: NA; D: TRBD2; V: TRBV6-8; J: TRBJ2-1; DNA: TGTGCCAGCATTACGGGAGCGGGGGGGCCGAGGAATGAGCAGTTCTTC; CDR3: CASITGAGGPRNEQFF
size: few; D: NA; V: TRBV14; J: TRBJ2-5; DNA: TGTGCCAGCAGCCTGCGACTAGTAGCGACCCAGTACTTC; CDR3: CASSLRLVATQYF
size: few; D: NA; V: TRBV6-8; J: TRBJ1-1; DNA: TGTGCCAGCAGTTACGCGGGACGGTCGAACACTGAAGCTTTCTTT; CDR3: CASSYAGRSNTEAFF